Below are 20 T cell receptor beta chains sequenced from a single sample in a study of OX40 agonist ivuxolimab in advanced cancers. TCRdb's copy holds only in-frame clones and misses some; the assay was immunoSEQ multiplex PCR. The table lists more than 80,000 clones, around 90% of them singletons. The material was CD4+ or CD8+ T cells sorted from blood, obtained in a trial of the OX40 agonist ivuxolimab. These receptors came from an adult with an advanced solid tumor such as melanoma, head and neck, liver or kidney cancer.

The chain joins TRBV5-1 to TRBJ1-6; D is perhaps TRBD1 (6 bases). The ends were cut back, 3 bases at V and 0 bases at J, with 10 bases in the middle. CDR1 is SGHRS, CDR2 YFSETQ, per germline. This CDR3 is 16 amino acids long. CDR3 DNA: TGCGCCAGCAGCTCCAGGGGCAGCTCCTATAATTCACCCCTCCACTTT. Its protein product is CASSSRGSSYNSPLHF.

This clone was detected only a few times. The V gene is TRBV18, the J gene TRBJ2-4, with D tentatively TRBD1 (7 bases). There are 14 residues in the CDR3. Between the trimmed V and J ends, which lost 5 bases and 4 bases, there was a span of 12 bases. Germline values: CDR1 KGHSH, CDR2 LQKENI. The CDR3 loop reads CASSSQGGKNIQYF. CDR3 DNA: TGTGCCAGCTCATCTCAGGGGGGAAAAAACATTCAGTACTTC. The whole variable domain, filled in from reference TRBV18 and TRBJ2-4, reads NAGVMQNPRHLVRRRGQEARLRCSPMKGHSHVYWYRQLPEEGLKFMVYLQKENIIDESGMPKERFSAEFPKEGPSILRIQQVVRGDSAAYFCASSSQGGKNIQYFGAGTRLSVL.

V gene TRBV2 combines with J gene TRBJ1-2; D is undetermined. V was shortened by 3 bases and J by 0 bases, with 5 bases between the two germline ends. The length of the CDR3 is 13 residues. Germline V gives CDR1 SNHLY, CDR2 FYNNEI. CDR3 amino acids: CASSDEANYGYTF. The CDR3 DNA follows: TGTGCCAGCAGTGATGAAGCTAACTATGGCTACACCTTC.

This clone was detected only once. This chain joins TRBV14 and TRBJ1-1, with D tentatively TRBD1 (5 bases). Germline CDR1 and CDR2: SGHDN and FVKESK. V was trimmed by 0 bases and J by 4 bases, leaving 6 bases between them. This CDR3 comprises 13 residues. CDR3 in amino acids: CASSQDGATEAFF. DNA of the CDR3: TGTGCCAGCAGCCAAGACGGGGCCACTGAAGCTTTCTTT.

Only one count was recorded for this clone. The V and J genes are TRBV28 and TRBJ2-7; D ambiguous. Trimming shortened V by 8 bases and J by 6 bases, and 17 bases separated the two germline ends. The CDR3 is made up of 13 amino acids. Germline V lookup: CDR1 MDHEN, CDR2 SYDVKM. The CDR3 here is CASGSTIGGEQYF. The CDR3 nucleotides are TGTGCCAGCGGCTCTACCATCGGCGGCGAGCAGTACTTC.

This chain links TRBV5-1 with TRBJ2-1; TRBD2 aligns across 10 bases. J gave up 9 bases and V 1 base, and 7 bases lay outside the gene matches. The CDR3 loop spans 15 amino acids. The germline V gene encodes CDR1 SGHRS and CDR2 YFSETQ. The DNA for the CDR3 is TGCGCCAGCAGCTTGATCCCTAGCGGGAGTGGTGAGCAGTTCTTC. It is translated as CASSLIPSGSGEQFF. The entire variable domain, with the rest obtained from reference TRBV5-1 and TRBJ2-1, is as follows: KAGVTQTPRYLIKTRGQQVTLSCSPISGHRSVSWYQQTPGQGLQFLFEYFSETQRNKGNFPGRFSGRQFSNSRSEMNVSTLELGDSALYLCASSLIPSGSGEQFFGPGTRLTVL.

CDR3 amino acids: CASSTLLAGAKNIQYF. The DNA of the CDR3 is TGTGCCAGCAGTACCCTCCTAGCGGGAGCCAAAAACATTCAGTACTTC. The chain carries TRBV28 and TRBJ2-4; 8 bases are a match to TRBD2. The CDR3 loop spans 16 amino acids. CDR1 MDHEN and CDR2 SYDVKM come from the germline V gene. Trimming at V came to 5 bases and at J to 0 bases, leaving 6 bases not matched to a gene.

The chain joins TRBV9 to TRBJ2-5; D gene uncertain. V lost 6 bases to trimming and J lost 0 bases, with 15 bases between them. The CDR3 sequence is 15 residues long. Germline values: CDR1 SGDLS, CDR2 YYNGEE. The CDR3: CASTSGPLYQETQYF. The CDR3 DNA reads TGTGCCAGCACCTCCGGGCCGTTGTACCAAGAGACCCAGTACTTC.

The chain carries TRBV2 and TRBJ1-1, with D possibly being TRBD1 (6 bases). The CDR3 covers 17 residues. The germline gives CDR1 SNHLY, CDR2 FYNNEI. The ends were cut back, 5 bases at V and 0 bases at J, with 19 bases in the middle. The CDR3 region is CASSLQGVVTLNTEAFF. The CDR3 bases are TGTGCCAGCAGTTTACAGGGAGTTGTAACTTTGAACACTGAAGCTTTCTTT.

This clone was seen a handful of times. The genes are TRBV18 and TRBJ2-7; D gene ambiguous. CDR3 size: 16 residues. Germline loops: CDR1 KGHSH, CDR2 LQKENI. V lost 1 base and J lost 3, with 16 bases in between. The CDR3 region is CASSPLTGTVVYEQYF. CDR3 sequence (DNA): TGTGCCAGCTCACCACTCACGGGTACCGTAGTCTACGAGCAGTACTTC.

The chain links TRBV18 to TRBJ2-3; no firm D call. The V gene's germline CDR1 is KGHSH and CDR2 LQKENI. The CDR3 is made up of 13 amino acids. V lost 5 bases, J lost 4 bases, and 10 bases lay in between. CDR3 bases: TGTGCCAGCTCATCTGGCGTCCCAGATACGCAGTATTTT. It yields the protein CASSSGVPDTQYF.

The V call is TRBV10-3, the J call TRBJ2-2; TRBD1 matches at 7 bases. The CDR3 sequence is 15 residues long. V was pared by 6 bases and J by 0 bases, with 4 bases of the junction left unmatched. CDR1 and CDR2 from the germline V gene are ENHRY and SYGVKD. The CDR3 bases are TGTGCCATCAGAACCGACAGGGCGAACACCGGGGAGCTGTTTTTT. This encodes CAIRTDRANTGELFF.

The V call is TRBV5-1, the J call TRBJ1-5; D is undetermined. The CDR3 is 16 amino acids. Germline V lookup: CDR1 SGHRS, CDR2 YFSETQ. The V and J ends lost 2 bases and 2 bases respectively, with 14 bases between them. CDR3 coding DNA: TGCGCCAGCAGCTTAAGGCAGAAGGGAGGCAATCAGCCCCAGCATTTT. Protein: CASSLRQKGGNQPQHF.

The chain couples TRBV27 to TRBJ2-3; D unresolved. Deletions cut 6 bases from V and 2 bases from J, with 12 bases between. The length of the CDR3 is 14 residues. The germline V gene encodes CDR1 MNHEY and CDR2 SMNVEV (reference sequence). Written as DNA, the CDR3 is TGTGCCAGCAGACGGAAAGTCGACACAGATACGCAGTATTTT. It encodes CASRRKVDTDTQYF.

V usage is TRBV6-5 and J usage is TRBJ1-2; maybe TRBD1 (5 bases). Between the trimmed V and J ends, which lost 7 bases and 2 bases, there was a span of 11 bases. Germline CDR1 MNHEY, CDR2 SVGAGI. The CDR3 is 13 residues long. The CDR3 protein is CASTGGPNYGYTF. The CDR3 region has the DNA TGTGCCAGCACCGGGGGACCGAACTATGGCTACACCTTC.

This chain links TRBV11-3 with TRBJ1-1; D is perhaps TRBD1 (5 bases). Trimming stripped 5 bases from V and 4 bases from J, with 20 bases between. The germline V gene has CDR1 SGHNT and CDR2 YENEEA. The CDR3 has 16 amino acids. The CDR3 DNA sequence: TGTGCCAGCAGCCCCGACGGCGGGGGGTTTGGCACTGAAGCTTTCTTT. Translated: CASSPDGGGFGTEAFF. Combining the CDR3 with reference TRBV11-3 and TRBJ1-1 gives the whole variable domain EAGVVQSPRYKIIEKKQPVAFWCNPISGHNTLYWYLQNLGQGPELLIRYENEEAVDDSQLPKDRFSAERLKGVDSTLKIQPAELGDSAVYLCASSPDGGGFGTEAFFGQGTRLTVV.

In DNA, the CDR3 is TGCGCCAGCAGTGAGTCTCAGGTCAGGGGGGTTGATAACATTCAGTACTTC. Its translation: CASSESQVRGVDNIQYF. This rearrangement joins TRBV10-2 to TRBJ2-4; TRBD1 is a possible D gene (7 bases). The CDR3 sequence is 17 residues long. Germline loops: CDR1 WSHSY, CDR2 SAAADI. V lost 0 bases, J lost 7 bases, and 19 bases lay in between.

The CDR3 spells CATSWGSLQGPQHF. CDR3 DNA: TGTGCCACCAGCTGGGGATCGCTGCAGGGGCCCCAGCATTTT. This rearrangement joins TRBV15 to TRBJ1-5; perhaps TRBD1 as D (5 bases). Germline V gives CDR1 LNHNV, CDR2 YYDKDF (reference sequence). V lost 5 bases and J 9 bases, leaving 17 bases between the germline ends. CDR3 size: 14 residues.

The chain employs TRBV6-4 and TRBJ2-7, with TRBD2 matching over 13 bases. The junction had 6 bases not matched to a gene; V was cut back by 6 bases and J by 4 bases. The germline CDR1 and CDR2 sequences are MRHNA and SNTAGT. This CDR3 is built from 15 residues. This chain's CDR3 is CASRWTSGSSYEQYF. In nucleotides, the CDR3 is TGTGCCAGCAGGTGGACTAGCGGGAGCTCTTACGAGCAGTACTTC.

The chain uses TRBV28 and TRBJ1-2; D is unclear. Trimming pared 4 bases from V and 0 bases from J, leaving 3 bases between. The CDR3 covers 12 residues. Germline assignment: CDR1 MDHEN and CDR2 SYDVKM. CDR3 sequence (DNA): TGTGCCAGCAGTTCTTCTAACTATGGCTACACCTTC. Its protein product is CASSSSNYGYTF.